The 30 T cell receptor beta chains below all came from one sample that was sequenced in a study of blood T cells in healthy people across ages. The use of a sample-barcoded 5' primer and a J-beta primer mix characterized a second PCR of roughly 7 to 12 cycles. TCRdb fed the 5' RACE reads into MiXCR, producing one record per CDR3 protein. This sample has roughly 1.5 million distinct CDR3 sequences, with approximately 43% found just once. The sample consisted of blood. All receptors derive from a woman between 18 and 29 years old in good health.

This clonotype was counted once. This sequence joins TRBV2 and TRBJ2-3, with D possibly matching TRBD2 (6 bases). Germline V gene lookup returns CDR1 SNHLY and CDR2 FYNNEI. V gave up 6 bases and J gave up 2 bases, with 21 bases separating them. The CDR3 contains 17 residues. CDR3 DNA: TGTGCCAGCAGACCCTCCCTTGGACTACGGTCCACAGATACGCAGTATTTT. Translation: CASRPSLGLRSTDTQYF.

The chain uses TRBV20-1 and TRBJ2-7; 8 bases match TRBD1. The trim removed 6 bases at V and 6 bases at J, leaving 16 bases unmatched. From germline, CDR1 is DFQATT and CDR2 SNEGSKA (reference sequence). This CDR3 region has 15 residues. The DNA of the CDR3 is TGCAGTGCCACCGCCAGGGACAGGCGGGCGCTCGAGCAGTACTTC. This codes for CSATARDRRALEQYF.

V gene TRBV20-1 combines with J gene TRBJ2-7, with D unclear. The CDR3 has 12 residues. V lost 0 bases and J 0 bases, leaving 3 bases between the germline ends. The germline gives CDR1 DFQATT, CDR2 SNEGSKA (reference sequence). CDR3 bases: TGCAGTGCTAGAGAGATCTCCTACGAGCAGTACTTC. As protein: CSAREISYEQYF.

In this sample, this clonotype turned up a few times. CDR3 sequence: CASSLYKGVPGELFF. DNA for the CDR3: TGTGCCAGCAGCTTATATAAGGGGGTTCCCGGGGAGCTGTTTTTT. This chain links TRBV11-2 with TRBJ2-2, with TRBD1 as a possible D gene (6 bases). CDR1 SGHAT and CDR2 FQNNGV come from the germline V gene. The CDR3 is made up of 15 amino acids. The V and J ends lost 2 bases and 6 bases respectively, with 13 bases between them.

As concerns this clonotype: The junction and the germline gene differ at one end; a read error may be behind it. The rearrangement links TRBV12-3 or TRBV12-4 to TRBJ2-3; unclear D gene. The CDR3 has 13 amino acids. DNA of the CDR3: TGTGCCTGCAGTTTAGAGGCCCAACATACGCAGTATTTT. Amino acid sequence: CACSLEAQHTQYF.

The rearrangement joins TRBV7-2 to TRBJ1-5; possibly TRBD1 for D (6 bases). V lost 0 bases to trimming and J lost 10 bases, with 16 bases between them. The germline V gene encodes CDR1 SGHTA and CDR2 FQGNSA. The CDR3 spans 15 residues. The chain's CDR3 is CASSLAGRGSGPQHF. In DNA form, the CDR3 reads TGTGCCAGCAGCTTAGCCGGCAGGGGCTCAGGCCCCCAGCATTTT.

The chain's CDR3 is CASSSQRGGFANYGYTF. The CDR3, as DNA: TGTGCCAGCAGCAGCCAGCGTGGGGGTTTCGCTAACTATGGCTACACCTTC. The chain has TRBV7-9 and TRBJ1-2; TRBD1 might be the D (5 bases). The CDR3 length is 17 residues. The V end was cut by 5 bases, the J end by 0 bases, with 19 bases between. Germline CDR1 is SEHNR and CDR2 is FQNEAQ (reference sequence).

This clonotype was counted between two and nine times. At one boundary the junction diverges from the germline segment, which might be a read error. This rearrangement joins TRBV4-1 to TRBJ2-1, with a tentative D call TRBD2 (5 bases). The CDR3 length is 13 residues. The germline gives CDR1 MGHRA, CDR2 YSYEKL. Here the CDR3 reads CASSQVGSRELFF. CDR3 coding DNA: TGCGCCAGCAGCCAAGTGGGCTCGAGGGAGCTGTTCTTC.

This chain joins TRBV7-3 and TRBJ2-1, with D possibly being TRBD2 (6 bases). This CDR3 has 17 residues. Germline CDR1 reads SGHTA; CDR2 reads FQGTGA. Trimming left V 5 bases short and J 2 bases short, with 19 bases between. CDR3 residues: CASSPSAGTEPYNEQFF. CDR3 nucleotide sequence: TGTGCCAGCAGCCCCAGCGCCGGGACTGAGCCCTACAATGAGCAGTTCTTC. The entire variable domain, with the rest obtained from reference TRBV7-3 and TRBJ2-1, is as follows: GAGVSQTPSNKVTEKGKYVELRCDPISGHTALYWYRQSLGQGPEFLIYFQGTGAADDSGLPNDRFFAVRPEGSVSTLKIQRTERGDSAVYLCASSPSAGTEPYNEQFFGPGTRLTVL.

This clonotype has a handful of counts. The chain employs TRBV6-8 and TRBJ2-6, with unresolved D. The CDR3 has 14 residues. Trimming cost V 7 bases and J 0 bases, with 7 bases left between them. Germline V gives CDR1 MNHGY, CDR2 SAAAGT. The CDR3 nucleotides are TGTGCCAGCAAGTGCAACTCTGGGGCCAACGTCCTGACTTTC. This codes for CASKCNSGANVLTF.

This rearrangement joins TRBV20-1 to TRBJ1-2; D call uncertain. Germline V gene sequence: CDR1 DFQATT, CDR2 SNEGSKA (reference sequence). CDR3 length: 14 amino acids. V shed 0 bases and J shed 4 bases, with 12 bases lying between them. DNA of the CDR3: TGCAGTGCTAGAGATCGCCGGGCCCTCTATGGCTACACCTTC. Its translation: CSARDRRALYGYTF.

This clonotype was observed a handful of times. J is TRBJ2-2 and V is TRBV12-3 or TRBV12-4, with 10 bases that match TRBD2. The CDR3 contains 18 residues. Trimming removed 4 bases from V and 3 bases from J; junction bases left unmatched: 11. The DNA of the CDR3 is TGTGCCAGCAGTTCCACGTTCCGAGCGGGAGGGTACACCGGGGAGCTGTTTTTT. This translates into CASSSTFRAGGYTGELFF.

The chain couples TRBV5-1 to TRBJ2-7, with 8 positions matching TRBD2. Germline CDR1 and CDR2: SGHRS and YFSETQ. There are 15 residues in the CDR3. V was pared by 1 base and J by 7 bases, with 10 bases of the junction left unmatched. In nucleotides, the CDR3 is TGCGCCAGCAGCTTGCCACTAGCGGATCACAATGAGCAGTACTTC. Amino acid sequence: CASSLPLADHNEQYF. The full variable domain, rest sourced from reference TRBV5-1 and TRBJ2-7, is KAGVTQTPRYLIKTRGQQVTLSCSPISGHRSVSWYQQTPGQGLQFLFEYFSETQRNKGNFPGRFSGRQFSNSRSEMNVSTLELGDSALYLCASSLPLADHNEQYFGPGTRLTVT.

The CDR3 sequence is CASSVDVVGNSPLHF. In DNA form, the CDR3 reads TGTGCCAGCAGCGTTGACGTTGTAGGCAATTCACCCCTCCACTTT. This sequence joins TRBV2 and TRBJ1-6; D ambiguous. Trimming stripped 6 bases from V and 7 bases from J, with 16 bases between. This CDR3 is 15 amino acids long. Germline V gene data show CDR1 as SNHLY and CDR2 as FYNNEI. Supplemented by reference TRBV2 and TRBJ1-6, the full variable domain reads EPEVTQTPSHQVTQMGQEVILRCVPISNHLYFYWYRQILGQKVEFLVSFYNNEISEKSEIFDDQFSVERPDGSNFTLKIRSTKLEDSAMYFCASSVDVVGNSPLHFGNGTRLTVT.

This clonotype came up many times. This chain uses TRBV12-3 or TRBV12-4 with TRBJ2-7; the D is unclear. CDR3 size: 13 residues. Trimming took 5 bases from V and 3 from J, leaving 11 bases between them. CDR3 DNA: TGTGCCAGCAGTCTATCCCCATTCTACGAGCAGTACTTC. It translates to CASSLSPFYEQYF.

The CDR3 DNA is TGCAGCGTTACCACTACAGGGGGGAAAAATTCACCCCTCCACTTT. It codes for CSVTTTGGKNSPLHF. This chain connects TRBV29-1 to TRBJ1-6; 8 bases are shared with TRBD1. Germline-derived CDR1 and CDR2 are SQVTM and ANQGSEA. Unmatched junction bases numbered 10, after V lost 5 bases and J lost 7 bases. This CDR3 spans 15 amino acids.

The sample holds a few counts of this clonotype. The V call is TRBV6-1, the J call TRBJ2-3, with unresolved D. V was cut by 5 bases and J by 6 bases, with 12 bases left in between. The germline V gene has CDR1 MNHNS and CDR2 SASEGT. CDR3 length equals 13 residues. The CDR3 nucleotides read TGTGCCAGCAGTTCGGTAGGGTCGGATACGCAGTATTTT. As protein: CASSSVGSDTQYF.

The chain uses TRBV24-1 and TRBJ2-1; D gene ambiguous. V was clipped by 7 bases and J by 2 bases, with 14 bases between them. The CDR3 is 15 residues long. In germline, CDR1 is KGHDR, CDR2 SFDVKD. DNA of the CDR3: TGTGCCACCAGCCCCTCCCAGGCAACCTACAATGAGCAGTTCTTC. This gives the protein CATSPSQATYNEQFF.

The V gene is TRBV9, the J gene TRBJ2-1, with D tentatively TRBD2 (6 bases). The J call may be in error: the DNA end matches TRBJ2-7 better. Germline CDR1 is SGDLS and CDR2 is YYNGEE. The length of the CDR3 is 15 residues. CDR3 coding DNA: TGTGCCAGCAGCGTAGCCTGGGCGGGATACAATGAGCAGTACTTC. Protein sequence: CASSVAWAGYNEQYF.

The V gene is TRBV7-9, the J gene TRBJ1-2, with a possible D match to TRBD1 (5 bases). CDR3 length equals 15 residues. V lost 7 bases and J 3 bases, leaving 18 bases between the germline ends. The V gene's germline CDR1 is SEHNR and CDR2 FQNEAQ (reference sequence). The CDR3 loop is CASTFLAGIDYGYTF. In nucleotides, the CDR3 is TGTGCCAGCACCTTCCTGGCAGGGATAGACTATGGCTACACCTTC.

The DNA for the CDR3 is TGTGCCAGCAGCTTAGATTTTTTCGGGGATCAGCCCCAGCATTTT. This translates into CASSLDFFGDQPQHF. The V call is TRBV7-9, the J call TRBJ1-5, with no clear D. CDR1 is SEHNR, CDR2 FQNEAQ, per germline (reference sequence). This CDR3 is 15 amino acids long. Deletions cut 1 base from V and 5 bases from J, with 12 bases between.

The rearrangement uses TRBV20-1 and TRBJ2-7, with D unclear. The V gene's germline CDR1 is DFQATT and CDR2 SNEGSKA (reference sequence). Between the trimmed V and J ends, which lost 1 base and 3 bases, there was a span of 13 bases. The CDR3 contains 14 residues. CDR3 region: CSARVLGGYYEQYF. The CDR3 DNA reads as TGCAGTGCTAGAGTTCTTGGCGGCTACTACGAGCAGTACTTC.

Remarks on this clonotype: Since a much larger clone is just one base distant, this may be a read error. The chain joins TRBV20-1 to TRBJ2-5, with TRBD1 as a possible D gene (5 bases). CDR3 length equals 13 residues. V lost 5 bases, J lost 2 bases, and 12 bases lay in between. Germline V CDR1 and CDR2: DFQATT, SNEGSKA (reference sequence). This CDR3 is CSAPVTAQETQYF. As DNA, the CDR3 is TGCAGTGCTCCCGTGACAGCACAAGAGACCCAGTACTTC.

This clonotype occurred a few times. The chain joins TRBV5-1 to TRBJ1-1; TRBD1 might be the D (6 bases). Trimming stripped 4 bases from V and 5 bases from J, with 18 bases between. The CDR3 is made up of 15 amino acids. Germline V gene data show CDR1 as SGHRS and CDR2 as YFSETQ. The chain's CDR3 is CASSLDRPGLTEAFF. In DNA, the CDR3 is TGCGCCAGCAGCCTTGACAGGCCCGGGCTGACTGAAGCTTTCTTT.

This clonotype has only a few counts. The V gene is TRBV6-4, the J gene TRBJ2-3; D may correspond to TRBD1 or TRBD2 (5 bases each). Trimming pared 6 bases from V and 4 bases from J, leaving 14 bases between. CDR3 length: 14 residues. The germline gives CDR1 MRHNA, CDR2 SNTAGT. CDR3 loop: CASSDTRGADTQYF. The CDR3 nucleotides are TGTGCCAGCAGCGACACTCGAGGGGCAGATACGCAGTATTTT.

The chain links TRBV4-3 to TRBJ2-1, with 8 bases identical to TRBD2. V gave up 0 bases and J gave up 4 bases; unmatched junction bases: 5. Looked up from germline, CDR1 is LGHNA and CDR2 is YSLEER. The CDR3 has 16 amino acids. CDR3 DNA sequence: TGCGCCAGCAGCCAAGACCCAACGGGGGGGTACAATGAGCAGTTCTTC. This codes for CASSQDPTGGYNEQFF.

J is TRBJ2-7 and V is TRBV6-5; D is unclear. V was pared by 2 bases and J by 3 bases, with 8 bases between. This CDR3 has 13 residues. Germline CDR1 is MNHEY and CDR2 is SVGAGI. The CDR3 DNA follows: TGTGCCAGCAGTTACAGGTTTAACTACGAGCAGTACTTC. This gives the protein CASSYRFNYEQYF.

The chain links TRBV29-1 to TRBJ1-1; D may be TRBD1 (6 bases). Germline CDR1 is SQVTM and CDR2 is ANQGSEA. V lost 7 bases to trimming and J lost 4 bases, with 19 bases between them. The CDR3 is 14 residues long. The CDR3 bases are TGCAGCGCCAACCCATCACAGGGAGGCACTGAAGCTTTCTTT. Translation gives CSANPSQGGTEAFF.

This clonotype showed up just a few times. This chain links TRBV6-2 or TRBV6-3 with TRBJ2-3; D call uncertain. This CDR3 comprises 16 residues. The germline CDR1 and CDR2 sequences are MNHEY and SVGEGT. V lost 6 bases, J lost 0 bases, and 16 bases lay in between. The CDR3 coding sequence is TGTGCCAGCAGCTTCGGAGACGGTCCTAGCACAGATACGCAGTATTTT. Translating gives CASSFGDGPSTDTQYF.

This clonotype was detected only once. The V and J genes are TRBV6-7 and TRBJ2-7; D might be TRBD1 or TRBD2, each matching 5 bases. TRBV6-7 is reported as an ORF; its role is uncertain. V lost 6 bases, J lost 2 bases, and 20 bases lay in between. The CDR3 is made up of 16 amino acids. CDR3 bases: TGTGCCAGCAGCCCCGTATCCGGGACCGTTCCCTACGAGCAGTACTTC. As protein: CASSPVSGTVPYEQYF.